The rows below give T cell receptor beta chains drawn from one sample of a study of Ad26.COV2.S vaccination and SARS-CoV-2 variants. The data were produced by immunoSEQ multiplex PCR, yet TCRdb's version contains in-frame clones alone and is incomplete. Altogether roughly 180,000 clones are present, approximately 90% being singletons, with the ten largest covering under 7.5%. Sequencing was performed on peripheral blood, taken after recovery from COVID-19. All receptors come from a human donor who had recovered from COVID-19. Both conserved end residues are part of each CDR3.

TRBJ2-7,TRBV29-1,CSVEVGREQYF
TRBJ1-1,TRBV5-1,CASSGPGTNTEAFF
TRBJ2-1,TRBV11-2,CASSFLLAGGNEQFF
TRBJ1-2,TRBV3-1/TRBV3-2,CASSLRDGGYTF
TRBJ2-5,TRBV5-1,CASSHPRTSGSYETQYF
TRBJ1-4,TRBV27,CASSSVATNEKLFF
TRBJ2-4,TRBV5-1,CASRQGAEGIQYF
TRBJ2-1,TRBV7-3,CASSPLADNEQFF
TRBJ1-2,TRBV12-3/TRBV12-4,CASSTGWSYGYTF
TRBJ2-7,TRBV13,CASSLIAGGVGREQYF
TRBJ1-6,TRBV9,CASSVGWGADNSPLHF
TRBJ1-5,TRBV19,CATNTGSKQPQHF
TRBJ1-6,TRBV28,CASSLGPSSYNSPLHF
TRBJ1-1,TRBV15,CATSRALGTGAEAFF
TRBJ2-6,TRBV11-1,CASSLGGANVLTF
TRBJ1-2,TRBV5-1,CASSPGQNFRGYTF
TRBJ1-6,TRBV5-6,CASSFISDFNSPLHF
TRBJ1-3,TRBV6-6,CASSHPFELGNTIYF
TRBJ1-6,TRBV11-2,CASSMINTRYNSPLHF
TRBJ1-5,TRBV6-1,CASSESGNQPQHF
TRBJ1-3,TRBV6-5,CASSYSVNPRNTIYF
TRBJ2-5,TRBV9,CASSVSSGTVETQYF